Following are 7 T cell receptor beta chains from one sample sequenced in a study of cytomegalovirus exposure and HLA in healthy donors. With 60 Vbeta and 13 Jbeta primers, the PCR was carried out. Clones were read by immunoSEQ multiplex PCR, and TCRdb kept only the in-frame ones, dropping some. The sample contains 90,000 to 120,000 clones, 65% to 85% of which appear only once. Sequencing was performed on PBMCs. These receptor sequences come from a man aged 25 to 40 in good health and CMV-seronegative.

CDR3 residues: CSARDRDRAYF. CDR3 nucleotides: TGCAGTGCTAGGGACCGGGACAGGGCCTACTTC. The genes are TRBV20-1 and TRBJ2-7, with 9 bases that match TRBD1. Trimming took 3 bases from V and 13 from J; bases not matched to a gene: 7. This CDR3 comprises 11 residues. Germline V gene lookup returns CDR1 DFQATT and CDR2 SNEGSKA (reference sequence).

V usage is TRBV29-1 and J usage is TRBJ1-2; TRBD1 is a possible D gene (6 bases). The V and J ends lost 0 bases and 7 bases respectively, with 15 bases between them. CDR3 length: 14 residues. Germline CDR1 and CDR2: SQVTM and ANQGSEA. CDR3 coding DNA: TGCAGCGTTGAAGAAGGGTCGCCAGGGGTTGGCTACACCTTC. Translating it yields CSVEEGSPGVGYTF.

Here the CDR3 reads CAWRLETGRGNTIYF. DNA for the CDR3: TGTGCCTGGAGGCTAGAGACAGGGCGTGGAAACACCATATATTTT. This chain uses TRBV30 with TRBJ1-3; the match to TRBD1 covers 7 bases. The CDR3 runs 15 residues. Germline V lookup: CDR1 GTSNPN, CDR2 SVGIG (reference sequence). V lost 3 bases, J lost 3 bases, and 8 bases stayed unmatched.

This clone was found once. The rearrangement joins TRBV4-1 to TRBJ2-2, with 12 bases identical to TRBD2. This CDR3 is 16 amino acids long. V lost 6 bases to trimming and J lost 5 bases; unmatched junction nucleotides: 7. The V gene's germline CDR1 is MGHRA and CDR2 YSYEKL. In DNA form, the CDR3 reads TGCGCCAGCAGTCCGACTAGCGGGAGATTGACCGGGGAGCTGTTTTTT. Its protein is CASSPTSGRLTGELFF.

The rearrangement uses TRBV6-5 and TRBJ1-3; no definite D call. CDR3 size: 15 residues. The V end lost 5 bases, the J end lost 0 bases, and 11 bases lay between the germline ends. The germline V gene encodes CDR1 MNHEY and CDR2 SVGAGI. The CDR3 bases are TGTGCCAGCAGTCGGGAATGGCGCTCTGGAAACACCATATATTTT. This sequence encodes CASSREWRSGNTIYF.

Turning to this clone: A junction end diverges from the germline sequence, so it may reflect a read error. V gene TRBV10-1 combines with J gene TRBJ2-2, with 7 nucleotides matching TRBD1. The CDR3 contains 14 residues. Germline values: CDR1 WNHNN, CDR2 SYGVQD (reference sequence). The CDR3 reads CASSDRGNAGELFF. CDR3 coding DNA: TGCGCCAGCAGTGACAGGGGGAACGCCGGGGAGCTGTTTTTT.

This clone appeared once. The genes are TRBV28 and TRBJ1-2; perhaps TRBD1 as D (6 bases). CDR1 and CDR2 from the germline V gene are MDHEN and SYDVKM. This CDR3 is built from 14 residues. V was clipped by 5 bases and J by 6 bases, with 16 bases between them. CDR3: CASSPRGGRDGYTF. The CDR3 bases are TGTGCCAGCAGTCCCCGGGGGGGCAGAGATGGCTACACCTTC.